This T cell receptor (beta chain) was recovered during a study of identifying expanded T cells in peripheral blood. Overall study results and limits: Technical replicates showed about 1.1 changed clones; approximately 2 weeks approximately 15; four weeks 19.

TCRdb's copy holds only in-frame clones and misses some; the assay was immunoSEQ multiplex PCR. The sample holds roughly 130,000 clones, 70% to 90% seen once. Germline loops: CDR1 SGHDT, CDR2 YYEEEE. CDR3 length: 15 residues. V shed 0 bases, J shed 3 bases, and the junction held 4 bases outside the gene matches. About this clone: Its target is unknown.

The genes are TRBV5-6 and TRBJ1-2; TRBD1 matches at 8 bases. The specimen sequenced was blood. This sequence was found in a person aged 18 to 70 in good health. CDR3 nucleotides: TGTGCCAGCAGCTTGGGACAGGGGCGCGACTATGGCTACACCTTC. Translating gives CASSLGQGRDYGYTF.